This TCR beta chain was observed in a study of control samples from healthy donors and cancer patients. The table came from immunoSEQ multiplex PCR; TCRdb's copy has only in-frame clones and leaves some out. The sample has around 170,000 clones, about 86% seen once; the top ten hold nearly 5%. The CDR3 extends over 14 amino acids. V was clipped by 3 bases and J by 10 bases, with 15 bases between them. Germline CDR1 is LGHDT and CDR2 is YNNKEL (reference sequence). This sequence was found in a woman in her 30s in good health. The rearrangement uses TRBV3-1 (or the pseudogene TRBV3-2) and TRBJ1-4; unclear D gene. Source material: blood. The CDR3 sequence: CASSQATRRVKLFF. The DNA for the CDR3 is TGTGCCAGCAGCCAGGCAACACGGAGGGTAAAACTGTTTTTT.